The 21 T cell receptor beta chains below come from one sample, sequenced in a study of T cell repertoires in cytomegalovirus infection. TCRdb used MiXCR to reprocess the reads, holding one entry per CDR3 protein. The sample has about 570,000 distinct CDR3 sequences, 40% seen once. Their specific antigens are unknown. The sequences come from cultured PBMCs, collected from culture after CMV antigen stimulation. The receptors stem from a human donor in good health (CMV status not recorded). Some clones in this sample may be carry-over from other donors' samples.

This clonotype was detected a few times. J is TRBJ2-1 and V is TRBV18; D not certain. Looked up from germline, CDR1 is KGHSH and CDR2 is LQKENI. The CDR3 has 14 residues. V shed 2 bases and J shed 0 bases, with 5 bases lying between them. The CDR3 loop is CASSPLASYNEQFF. As DNA, the CDR3 is TGTGCCAGCTCACCATTGGCCTCCTACAATGAGCAGTTCTTC.

V usage is TRBV28 and J usage is TRBJ1-1, with D unresolved. V shed 5 bases and J shed 9 bases, with 22 bases lying between them. Germline CDR1 is MDHEN and CDR2 is SYDVKM. The length of the CDR3 is 15 residues. In DNA form, the CDR3 reads TGTGCCAGCAGTGTATCATTGGCGAGTACTATTCAAGCTTTCTTT. Protein product: CASSVSLASTIQAFF. Based on the CDR3 plus reference TRBV28 and TRBJ1-1, the full variable domain is DVKVTQSSRYLVKRTGEKVFLECVQDMDHENMFWYRQDPGLGLRLIYFSYDVKMKEKGDIPEGYSVSREKKERFSLILESASTNQTSMYLCASSVSLASTIQAFFGQGTRLTVV.

The chain employs TRBV7-6 and TRBJ2-1; no clear D gene. CDR3 length: 15 amino acids. Germline CDR1 SGHVS, CDR2 FNYEAQ. V lost 3 bases, J lost 0 bases, and 9 bases lay in between. The CDR3 DNA reads as TGTGCCAGCAGCTTTCCCCGGAGCTCCTACAATGAGCAGTTCTTC. This sequence encodes CASSFPRSSYNEQFF.

This clonotype was seen a few times. V gene TRBV7-2 combines with J gene TRBJ1-2; D perhaps matches TRBD1 (5 bases). V lost 4 bases to trimming and J lost 0 bases, with 15 bases between them. The CDR3 contains 16 residues. Germline assignment: CDR1 SGHTA and CDR2 FQGNSA. CDR3 nucleotides: TGTGCCAGCAGCTGGACTAGCGCGGGGGCTAACTATGGCTACACCTTC. Protein sequence: CASSWTSAGANYGYTF.

The rearrangement joins TRBV7-2 to TRBJ1-5; D is unclear. The V and J ends lost 5 bases and 1 base respectively, with 15 bases between them. The CDR3 extends over 16 amino acids. Germline V gives CDR1 SGHTA, CDR2 FQGNSA. In DNA form, the CDR3 reads TGTGCCAGCAGCCCCCGTGTCCCCGTGAGCAATCAGCCCCAGCATTTT. Protein product: CASSPRVPVSNQPQHF.

This clonotype was found once. The CDR3: CASSLVPGPNTEAFF. CDR3 sequence (DNA): TGTGCCAGCAGTTTGGTCCCGGGGCCAAACACTGAAGCTTTCTTT. The chain combines TRBV27 with TRBJ1-1, with D maybe TRBD1 (5 bases). Per the germline V gene, CDR1 is MNHEY and CDR2 is SMNVEV (reference sequence). The V end lost 3 bases, the J end lost 2 bases, and 13 bases lay between the germline ends. The CDR3 has 15 amino acids.

This clonotype appeared a few times. The chain combines TRBV7-2 with TRBJ2-7, with D unresolved. CDR3 length: 14 residues. V lost 4 bases and J lost 4, with 14 bases in between. The germline V gene encodes CDR1 SGHTA and CDR2 FQGNSA. CDR3 region: CASSSPPADYEQYF. The CDR3 DNA follows: TGTGCCAGCAGCTCCCCCCCAGCCGATTACGAGCAGTACTTC.

The V gene is TRBV6-6, the J gene TRBJ2-1; maybe TRBD2 (6 bases). V was pared by 4 bases and J by 14 bases, with 15 bases between. The CDR3 runs 12 residues. CDR1 and CDR2 (germline): MNHNY, SVGAGI (reference sequence). The CDR3 sequence is CASSSLGGTEFF. The CDR3 nucleotides read TGTGCCAGCAGTTCTCTGGGGGGTACTGAGTTCTTC.

In its sample, this clonotype was seen a few times. The chain employs TRBV7-6 and TRBJ2-3; 9 nucleotides align to TRBD2. V trimming: 5 bases; J trimming: 7 bases; junction bases outside the gene matches: 19. The CDR3 is 18 residues long. Looked up from germline, CDR1 is SGHVS and CDR2 is FNYEAQ. The CDR3 nucleotides are TGTGCCAGCAGCCGTTACGGCCTGGCTAGCGGGGTCATGAATACGCAGTATTTT. It codes for CASSRYGLASGVMNTQYF.

The rearrangement uses TRBV20-1 and TRBJ2-7; no clear D. This CDR3 is 14 amino acids long. V lost 4 bases and J 6 bases, leaving 19 bases between the germline ends. Germline lookup yields CDR1 DFQATT and CDR2 SNEGSKA (reference sequence). For the CDR3, the DNA is TGCAGTGCTACTGAGCCCGGAAGGTTGGGCGAGCAGTACTTC. Translated, it gives CSATEPGRLGEQYF.

This clonotype was recorded once. V usage is TRBV4-1 and J usage is TRBJ2-1; no reliable D call. The V end was cut by 4 bases, the J end by 6 bases, with 10 bases between. The CDR3 is 13 residues long. In germline, CDR1 is MGHRA, CDR2 YSYEKL. CDR3 in DNA: TGCGCCAGCAGCCCGCCCAGAGGCAATGAGCAGTTCTTC. It encodes CASSPPRGNEQFF.

This sequence joins TRBV18 and TRBJ2-1; D unresolved. CDR1 is KGHSH and CDR2 is LQKENI in the germline V gene. The CDR3 runs 13 residues. Deletions cut 4 bases from V and 6 bases from J, with 10 bases between. CDR3 sequence (DNA): TGTGCCAGCTCACTACGGGTACGCAATGAGCAGTTCTTC. Protein product: CASSLRVRNEQFF.

The genes are TRBV6-4 and TRBJ2-7; 9 bases are a match to TRBD1. The germline V gene has CDR1 MRHNA and CDR2 SNTAGT. J was trimmed by 2 bases and V by 4 bases; bases with no gene match: 12. The CDR3 totals 17 residues. The CDR3 reads CASSARPGQGRAYEQYF. The CDR3 nucleotides read TGTGCCAGCAGTGCAAGGCCGGGACAGGGAAGGGCCTACGAGCAGTACTTC.

This clonotype has more than one count but fewer than ten. The genes are TRBV7-2 and TRBJ2-6; D possibly matches TRBD1 or TRBD2 (6 bases each). CDR3 size: 18 residues. Trimming removed 6 bases at V and 0 bases at J, with 18 bases between. Germline V lookup: CDR1 SGHTA, CDR2 FQGNSA. The CDR3 bases are TGTGCCAGCAGGAGTTGGGAGGAGGGGGTCTCTGGGGCCAACGTCCTGACTTTC. Amino acid sequence: CASRSWEEGVSGANVLTF.

The sample holds a few counts of this clonotype. The chain recombines TRBV7-2 with TRBJ2-1; D unclear. The germline V gene encodes CDR1 SGHTA and CDR2 FQGNSA. The CDR3 is 13 residues long. Trimming took 5 bases from V and 3 from J, leaving 8 bases between them. The CDR3 here is CASSTRNYNEQFF. CDR3 DNA sequence: TGTGCCAGCAGCACCCGGAACTACAATGAGCAGTTCTTC.

This clonotype turned up a few times. The rearrangement links TRBV11-2 to TRBJ2-1; D unclear. Germline CDR1 is SGHAT and CDR2 is FQNNGV. The V end was cut by 1 base, the J end by 4 bases, with 11 bases between. The CDR3 spans 15 residues. CDR3 region: CASSLAALSYNEQFF. The CDR3 nucleotides read TGTGCCAGCAGCTTAGCGGCCCTGAGTTACAATGAGCAGTTCTTC.

The chain employs TRBV6-8 and TRBJ1-4; 7 nucleotides line up with TRBD1. CDR1 is MNHGY and CDR2 is SAAAGT in the germline V gene. The V and J ends lost 7 bases and 5 bases, in that order; junction bases with no gene match: 13. The CDR3 spans 16 residues. The CDR3 region is CASTQRQGRINEKLFF. CDR3 DNA: TGTGCCAGCACACAGCGACAGGGAAGAATAAATGAAAAACTGTTTTTT.

In regard to this clonotype: Since a much larger clone is just one base distant, this may be a read error. Here the CDR3 reads CASSRDRFTGELFF. CDR3 DNA sequence: TGTGCCAGCAGCCGGGACAGATTCACCGGGGAGCTGTTTTTT. The genes are TRBV9 and TRBJ2-2; the match to TRBD1 covers 7 bases. In germline, CDR1 is SGDLS, CDR2 YYNGEE. V dropped 4 bases and J dropped 4; count of bases not matched to a gene: 4. This CDR3 has 14 amino acids. Supplemented by reference TRBV9 and TRBJ2-2, the full variable domain reads DSGVTQTPKHLITATGQRVTLRCSPRSGDLSVYWYQQSLDQGLQFLIQYYNGEERAKGNILERFSAQQFPDLHSELNLSSLELGDSALYFCASSRDRFTGELFFGEGSRLTVL.

The chain uses TRBV5-1 and TRBJ1-1; 7 nucleotides match TRBD1. V lost 6 bases to trimming and J lost 0 bases; unmatched junction nucleotides: 14. CDR1 is SGHRS, CDR2 YFSETQ, per germline. The CDR3 has 17 amino acids. As DNA, the CDR3 is TGCGCCAGCACCCAGGGGACAGTGGGGGAAATGAACACTGAAGCTTTCTTT. It encodes CASTQGTVGEMNTEAFF.

The genes are TRBV11-2 and TRBJ2-5, with a possible D match to TRBD2 (5 bases). Germline CDR1 reads SGHAT; CDR2 reads FQNNGV. CDR3 length: 15 residues. V lost 2 bases to trimming and J lost 4 bases, with 14 bases between them. The CDR3 DNA sequence: TGTGCCAGCAGCTTAAGGAACGTCCGGGGAGAGACCCAGTACTTC. It specifies CASSLRNVRGETQYF.

This chain joins TRBV7-8 and TRBJ1-1, with TRBD1 matching over 11 bases. CDR3 length equals 15 residues. The ends lost 5 bases at V and 5 bases at J; junction bases unmatched: 7. CDR1 SGHVS and CDR2 FQNEAQ come from the germline V gene. CDR3 coding DNA: TGTGCCAGCAGCACTGGGACAGGGGGAGGGACTGAAGCTTTCTTT. Amino acid sequence: CASSTGTGGGTEAFF.